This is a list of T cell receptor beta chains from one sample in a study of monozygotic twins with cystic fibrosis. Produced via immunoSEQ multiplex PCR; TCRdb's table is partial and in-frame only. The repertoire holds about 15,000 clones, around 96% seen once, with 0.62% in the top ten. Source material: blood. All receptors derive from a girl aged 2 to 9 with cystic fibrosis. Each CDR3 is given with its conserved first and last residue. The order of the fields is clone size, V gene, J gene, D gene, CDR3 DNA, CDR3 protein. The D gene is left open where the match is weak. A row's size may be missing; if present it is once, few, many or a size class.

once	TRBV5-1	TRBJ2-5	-	TGCGCCAGCAGCTTGGCAATTTACCAAGAGACCCAGTACTTC	CASSLAIYQETQYF
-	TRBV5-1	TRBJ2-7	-	TGCGCCAGCAGGGGAGGACCCATCGAGCAGTACTTC	CASRGGPIEQYF
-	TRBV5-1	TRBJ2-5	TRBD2	TGCGCCAGCAAGAGACTAGCGGGGATCTTGGAGACCCAGTACTTC	CASKRLAGILETQYF
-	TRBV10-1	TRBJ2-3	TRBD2	TGCGCCAGCAGTGAAACTAGCGGGCCCCCAGATACGCAGTATTTT	CASSETSGPPDTQYF
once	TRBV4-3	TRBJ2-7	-	TGCGCCAGCAGCCAAGAGTGGCCAGGCTTCTACGAGCAGTACTTC	CASSQEWPGFYEQYF
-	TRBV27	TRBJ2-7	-	TGTGCCAGCAGTTTATTGGGGCCCGGGGTGCAGTACTTC	CASSLLGPGVQYF
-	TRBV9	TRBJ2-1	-	TGTGCCAGCAGCGTCCGGGGGAGGAATGAGCAGTTCTTC	CASSVRGRNEQFF
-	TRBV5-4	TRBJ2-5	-	TGTGCCAGCACCACAGGACGGGGGTCGTGGGAGACCCAGTACTTC	CASTTGRGSWETQYF
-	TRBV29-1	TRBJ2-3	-	TGCAGCGTCGGGGACAGCACAGATACGCAGTATTTT	CSVGDSTDTQYF
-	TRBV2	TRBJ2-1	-	TGTGCCAGCAGTGAAGCGCTTCTCGGGCAGGGCTATGACAATGAGCAGTTCTTC	CASSEALLGQGYDNEQFF
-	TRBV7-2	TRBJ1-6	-	TGTGCCAGCAGGCCCACAGGGTGGTCACCCCTCCACTTT	CASRPTGWSPLHF
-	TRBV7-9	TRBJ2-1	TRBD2	TGTGCCAGCAGCCCAACCAGACTAGCGGGGGAGGACTATGAGCAGTTCTTC	CASSPTRLAGEDYEQFF
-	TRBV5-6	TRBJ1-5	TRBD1	TGTGCCAGCAGCGCAGGGGGGTATCAGCCCCAGCATTTT	CASSAGGYQPQHF
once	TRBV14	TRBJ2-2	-	TGTGCCAGCAGCCAAGCCCTGTTGGGGGAGCTGTTTTTT	CASSQALLGELFF
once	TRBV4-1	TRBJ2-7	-	TGCGCCAGCAGCCAAGTAATCCGAGATCTACTACCCTACGAGCAGTACTTC	CASSQVIRDLLPYEQYF